This T cell receptor (beta chain) was captured in a study of human T cells and chemical hapten exposure. Stated time point: patch test 1, 2 weeks after DPC sensitization. Indicated treatment: therapeutic diphenylcyclopropenone sensitization with weekly scalp DPC. From the RACE reads, TCRdb called clonotypes with MiXCR, one entry per CDR3 protein. The sample records tens of thousands of distinct CDR3 sequences, roughly 10% being singletons. This clonotype was seen only a few times. This TCR derives from a man aged 35 to 55 with alopecia areata. Some clones in this sample may be carry-over from other donors' samples. Sequenced here: whole blood, sampled in connection with sensitization to the hapten diphenylcyclopropenone (DPC).

The CDR3 nucleotides are TGTGCCAGCAGCTCAGGCGGGAGAACACAAGAGACCCAGTACTTC. Encoded protein: CASSSGGRTQETQYF. The genes are TRBV7-3 and TRBJ2-5; 7 positions agree with TRBD2. CDR3 size: 15 residues. The V segment lost 4 bases and the J segment 2 bases; nucleotides outside the gene matches: 7. CDR1 and CDR2 from the germline V gene are SGHTA and FQGTGA.